This is a list of T cell receptor beta chains from one sample in a study of shared T cell receptors in the human thymus. Method: immunoSEQ multiplex PCR; TCRdb's copy keeps in-frame clones and lacks some. The sample shows 700,000 to 750,000 clones, approximately 85% of them seen only once. The data were also submitted as part of a second study, on human thymus T cells.

Sequencing was done on a sample of thymocytes. Receptors were obtained from a girl less than two years old with a congenital heart defect. Each CDR3 is given without its conserved first and last residue. A clone size is listed for some rows: how often the clone was seen (once, few, many), or a class if it is expanded.

abundance: -; v_gene: TRBV28; CDR3aa: ASSTPRQGILNQPQH
abundance: -; v_gene: TRBV7-9; CDR3aa: ASSSGGPTIY
abundance: -; v_gene: TRBV9; CDR3aa: ASSPRQGDRGRTGNTIY
abundance: -; v_gene: TRBV5-1; CDR3aa: ASSVGTGPEQY
abundance: -; v_gene: TRBV11-2; CDR3aa: ASSLATSGEPWGEQY
abundance: -; v_gene: TRBV10-3; CDR3aa: AISEGTGNIYGYT
abundance: -; v_gene: TRBV6-1; CDR3aa: ASIRDRLNTQY
abundance: -; v_gene: TRBV6-1; CDR3aa: ASSAKGGGGTEAF
abundance: -; v_gene: TRBV7-9; CDR3aa: ASNLAARFQGASTDTQY
abundance: -; v_gene: TRBV19; CDR3aa: ASSFSQGRDSPLH
abundance: few; v_gene: TRBV5-1; CDR3aa: ASSPPLEKGGARGYT
abundance: -; v_gene: TRBV6-4; CDR3aa: ASSSGTGGPDTQY
abundance: -; v_gene: TRBV2; CDR3aa: ASTEGRQDGYT
abundance: -; v_gene: TRBV2; CDR3aa: ASSAGLGGRSTDTQY
abundance: -; v_gene: TRBV6-6; CDR3aa: ASSYLSRDEQF
abundance: -; v_gene: TRBV6-1; CDR3aa: ASSGWQTYEQY
abundance: -; v_gene: TRBV27; CDR3aa: ASSLRLVKQGVTDTQY
abundance: -; v_gene: TRBV5-6; CDR3aa: ASSQTFRSPTPQY
abundance: -; v_gene: TRBV5-1; CDR3aa: ASSPRDSLNIQY
abundance: -; v_gene: TRBV6-5; CDR3aa: ASSYGLPSSETQY
abundance: once; v_gene: TRBV18; CDR3aa: ASSPGQANYEQY
abundance: -; v_gene: TRBV19; CDR3aa: ASRGTSTDTQY
abundance: -; v_gene: TRBV6-1; CDR3aa: ASSETSGGRYNEQF
abundance: -; v_gene: TRBV9; CDR3aa: ASSVGKGQGARNTGELF
abundance: -; v_gene: TRBV5-1; CDR3aa: ASSPRGPGLFFYGYT
abundance: -; v_gene: TRBV27; CDR3aa: ASTAGRGTEAF
abundance: once; v_gene: TRBV27; CDR3aa: ASSLSFQGGSLH
abundance: -; v_gene: TRBV27; CDR3aa: ASSLFGTSGGSRQF
abundance: -; v_gene: TRBV14; CDR3aa: ASSPMFFFRTAKTKYGYT
abundance: -; v_gene: TRBV5-5; CDR3aa: ASSRGAQETQY